One TCR beta chain is described in this entry. The CDR3 spans 12 residues. The ends were cut back, 5 bases at V and 6 bases at J, with 7 bases in the middle. From germline, CDR1 is MNHEY and CDR2 SVGAGI. The entirety of the isolated RNA underwent reverse transcription, so expressed TCRB transcripts were sequenced. Sequencing was performed with immunoSEQ multiplex PCR; in TCRdb, only in-frame clones are kept and a portion is missing. The sample holds around 280,000 clones; about 8.5% are singletons and the top ten take approximately 0.93%. This entry belongs to a study of beta chain features in type 1 diabetes.

The specimen was central memory CD4+ T cells from blood. This receptor was identified in a woman aged 18 to 35 in good health. The chain couples TRBV6-5 to TRBJ2-2; D not resolved. Written as DNA, the CDR3 is TGTGCCAGCAGTAAAAGTCCCGGGGAGCTGTTTTTT. This codes for CASSKSPGELFF.